These 27 T cell receptor beta chains share one sample of origin, sequenced in a study of beta chain features in type 1 diabetes. The whole isolated RNA underwent reverse transcription, so sequencing captured expressed TCRB transcripts. Only in-frame clones appear in the TCRdb table, and some are missing; sequencing was by immunoSEQ multiplex PCR. The data hold around 650,000 clones, with 12% observed a single time. No antigen is known for these receptors. General study results and limits: All four CD4+ subsets from Type 1 diabetes patients carried moderately but significantly shorter TCRB CDR3s.

The sample taken for sequencing was naive CD4+ T cells from blood. These receptors originate from a man aged 25-45 years with type 1 diabetes.

This clone has a handful of counts. The chain recombines TRBV6-5 with TRBJ2-7; 11 bases align to TRBD2. The CDR3 totals 15 residues. CDR1 and CDR2 from the germline V gene are MNHEY and SVGAGI. Unmatched junction bases numbered 4, after V lost 3 bases and J lost 3 bases. The CDR3 loop is CASSYLTSGVYEQYF. Written as DNA, the CDR3 is TGTGCCAGCAGTTATCTGACTAGCGGGGTCTACGAGCAGTACTTC.

This chain joins TRBV6-6 and TRBJ1-6; D not certain. From germline, CDR1 is MNHNY and CDR2 SVGAGI (reference sequence). Trimming shortened V by 8 bases and J by 7 bases, and 15 bases separated the two germline ends. The CDR3 runs to 14 residues. The CDR3 DNA is TGTGCCAGCTCAGTGATTGGGGAGAATTCACCCCTCCACTTT. It is translated as CASSVIGENSPLHF.

The chain couples TRBV5-1 to TRBJ2-7; D uncertain. The CDR3 is 13 residues long. Per the germline V gene, CDR1 is SGHRS and CDR2 is YFSETQ. The germline V and J ends were trimmed by 4 bases and 6 bases, with 14 bases remaining between them. The CDR3 sequence: CASSPGSEVEQYF. CDR3 coding DNA: TGCGCCAGCAGCCCCGGCAGTGAGGTCGAGCAGTACTTC.

The chain has TRBV6-1 and TRBJ1-1; D ambiguous. V dropped 10 bases and J dropped 8 bases, with 14 bases sitting between them. Germline lookup yields CDR1 MNHNS and CDR2 SASEGT. The CDR3 consists of 11 residues. The CDR3 protein is CATGMAVEAFF. The CDR3 region has the DNA TGTGCCACAGGCATGGCAGTAGAAGCTTTCTTT.

This clone has a handful of counts. The V call is TRBV5-4, the J call TRBJ2-6, with D maybe TRBD1 (6 bases). V was trimmed by 5 bases and J by 2 bases, leaving 11 bases between them. This CDR3 is 15 amino acids long. The germline V gene has CDR1 SGHNT and CDR2 YYREEE (reference sequence). CDR3 in amino acids: CASSHRVTGANVLTF. CDR3 DNA: TGTGCCAGCAGTCACAGGGTTACTGGGGCCAACGTCCTGACTTTC.

The chain couples TRBV29-1 to TRBJ2-5; TRBD2 matches 12 bases. The CDR3 length is 13 residues. V was clipped by 6 bases and J by 4 bases; unmatched bases: 3. The germline CDR1 and CDR2 sequences are SQVTM and ANQGSEA. DNA of the CDR3: TGCAGCGTAAAACTAGCGGGGGGAGAGACCCAGTACTTC. The encoded protein is CSVKLAGGETQYF.

This clone was counted a few times. Other DNA sequences in the same sample also yield this CDR3. V and J are TRBV9 and TRBJ1-2, with no clear D. The CDR3 totals 14 residues. Germline CDR1 SGDLS, CDR2 YYNGEE. Trimming left V 0 bases short and J 2 bases short, with 8 bases between. CDR3 nucleotides: TGTGCCAGCAGCGTAGCAACAGCGAACTATGGCTACACCTTC. Residues: CASSVATANYGYTF.

CDR3 sequence: CASSQGNSAGEQFF. CDR3 in DNA: TGCGCCAGCAGCCAAGGCAATAGCGCCGGTGAGCAGTTCTTC. The V call is TRBV4-3, the J call TRBJ2-1; weak D call: TRBD2 (5 bases). This CDR3 has 14 residues. V lost 1 base and J lost 9, with 13 bases in between. Germline loops: CDR1 LGHNA, CDR2 YSLEER.

This clone has only a few counts. The same CDR3 is also encoded by other DNA sequences in this sample. The chain links TRBV18 to TRBJ2-5; D perhaps matches TRBD2 (5 bases). Trimming stripped 1 base from V and 2 bases from J, with 5 bases between. The CDR3 covers 13 residues. CDR1 and CDR2 from the germline V gene are KGHSH and LQKENI. The CDR3 is CASSPREQETQYF. The CDR3, as DNA: TGTGCCAGCTCACCACGGGAGCAAGAGACCCAGTACTTC.

The table lists this clone with a few counts. This rearrangement joins TRBV29-1 to TRBJ1-2; unclear D gene. V was pared by 4 bases and J by 4 bases, with 10 bases between. In germline, CDR1 is SQVTM, CDR2 ANQGSEA. The CDR3 is 12 residues long. CDR3 sequence: CSVGASLYGYTF. DNA for the CDR3: TGCAGCGTTGGGGCAAGCCTCTATGGCTACACCTTC.

This clone was found a few times. The chain employs TRBV30 and TRBJ2-2, with D maybe TRBD1 (6 bases). The CDR3 is 13 residues long. The V gene's germline CDR1 is GTSNPN and CDR2 SVGIG (reference sequence). V lost 3 bases, J lost 6 bases, and 11 bases lay in between. CDR3 region: CAWRSQGSGELFF. DNA of the CDR3: TGTGCCTGGAGGAGCCAGGGGTCCGGGGAGCTGTTTTTT.

This clone has more than one count but fewer than ten. The chain recombines TRBV5-6 with TRBJ2-3, with 10 bases lining up with TRBD2. CDR3 length: 15 amino acids. CDR1 SGHDT and CDR2 YYEEEE come from the germline V gene. V shed 4 bases, J shed 6 bases, and the junction held 8 bases outside the gene matches. CDR3 coding DNA: TGTGCCAGCAGCCAACTAGCGGGGCCCGGGGATACGCAGTATTTT. Translating gives CASSQLAGPGDTQYF.

The chain employs TRBV2 and TRBJ1-5; D is perhaps TRBD1 (5 bases). V lost 10 bases and J 7 bases, leaving 17 bases between the germline ends. The CDR3 runs to 13 residues. Germline CDR1 is SNHLY and CDR2 is FYNNEI. The CDR3 DNA is TGTGCCACCGCGGGGCGGCAGGGACAGCCCCAGCATTTT. This codes for CATAGRQGQPQHF.

The rearrangement links TRBV30 to TRBJ1-5, with unresolved D. The CDR3 spans 16 residues. Germline loops: CDR1 GTSNPN, CDR2 SVGIG (reference sequence). Trimming removed 1 base at V and 0 bases at J, with 13 bases between. The CDR3 nucleotides read TGTGCCTGGAGTGAAGGAGCCGGGAGTAGCAATCAGCCCCAGCATTTT. This gives the protein CAWSEGAGSSNQPQHF.

V gene TRBV6-5 combines with J gene TRBJ2-3; the match to TRBD1 covers 9 bases. The germline V gene has CDR1 MNHEY and CDR2 SVGAGI. The CDR3 has 15 amino acids. V lost 6 bases to trimming and J lost 1 base; unmatched junction nucleotides: 5. The CDR3 region has the DNA TGTGCCAGCAGGTTGACAGGGGGGGGCACAGATACGCAGTATTTT. Protein product: CASRLTGGGTDTQYF.

This clone came up a few times. The gene calls are TRBV4-2 and TRBJ2-1; 11 positions match TRBD2. Germline values: CDR1 LGHNA, CDR2 YNFKEQ. CDR3 size: 17 residues. V dropped 0 bases and J dropped 10; count of bases not matched to a gene: 11. The DNA for the CDR3 is TGTGCCAGCAGCCAAGAATCCGCTAGCGGGGGGATTGGGGAGCAGTTCTTC. The encoded protein is CASSQESASGGIGEQFF.

This clone was observed a few times. The V gene is TRBV7-9, the J gene TRBJ2-3; D gene unclear. CDR3 length: 13 residues. V was shortened by 4 bases and J by 2 bases, with 7 bases between the two germline ends. Germline V CDR1 and CDR2: SEHNR, FQNEAQ (reference sequence). CDR3 nucleotides: TGTGCCAGCAGCTCGGATCCCACAGATACGCAGTATTTT. Amino acids: CASSSDPTDTQYF.

The rearrangement links TRBV28 to TRBJ2-5, with D possibly TRBD2 on 5 matching bases. Germline loops: CDR1 MDHEN, CDR2 SYDVKM. Between the trimmed V and J ends, which lost 5 bases and 7 bases, there was a span of 11 bases. This CDR3 spans 12 amino acids. The chain's CDR3 is CASSAGLGTQYF. CDR3 nucleotide sequence: TGTGCCAGCAGTGCCGGACTTGGGACCCAGTACTTC. Full variable domain (rest looked up from reference TRBV28 and TRBJ2-5): DVKVTQSSRYLVKRTGEKVFLECVQDMDHENMFWYRQDPGLGLRLIYFSYDVKMKEKGDIPEGYSVSREKKERFSLILESASTNQTSMYLCASSAGLGTQYFGPGTRLLVL.

The chain employs TRBV19 and TRBJ1-1, with D hard to call. The CDR3 extends over 15 amino acids. Germline CDR1 LNHDA, CDR2 SQIVND (reference sequence). V was cut by 4 bases and J by 4 bases, with 16 bases left in between. The CDR3 sequence is CASSKGPAGSTEAFF. The CDR3 nucleotides read TGTGCCAGTAGTAAAGGGCCCGCGGGGAGCACTGAAGCTTTCTTT.

The chain recombines TRBV19 with TRBJ2-3, with D maybe TRBD2 (6 bases). V gave up 10 bases and J gave up 2 bases, with 22 bases separating them. This CDR3 region has 16 residues. Germline V lookup: CDR1 LNHDA, CDR2 SQIVND (reference sequence). CDR3 coding DNA: TGTGCCACCCGCGGGATACAGTCCCAATTCACAGATACGCAGTATTTT. Translated: CATRGIQSQFTDTQYF.

A few counts support this clone. The gene calls are TRBV19 and TRBJ1-5; 7 nucleotides match TRBD1. Looked up from germline, CDR1 is LNHDA and CDR2 is SQIVND (reference sequence). This CDR3 is 15 amino acids long. V trimming: 6 bases; J trimming: 3 bases; junction bases outside the gene matches: 8. The DNA of the CDR3 is TGTGCCAGTAGCTACGGGACAGCAATCAATCAGCCCCAGCATTTT. This encodes CASSYGTAINQPQHF.

The V and J genes are TRBV7-2 and TRBJ2-3, with D perhaps being TRBD1 or TRBD2 (6 bases each). Germline V CDR1 and CDR2: SGHTA, FQGNSA. V was pared by 6 bases and J by 2 bases, with 18 bases between. The CDR3 covers 16 residues. The CDR3 DNA reads TGTGCCAGCAGTTCTAAGGGGGGCCCACTCACAGATACGCAGTATTTT. This encodes CASSSKGGPLTDTQYF.

V and J are TRBV11-2 and TRBJ1-5; 12 bases agree with TRBD1. The CDR3 sequence is 18 residues long. Germline-derived CDR1 and CDR2 are SGHAT and FQNNGV. V was clipped by 0 bases and J by 7 bases; unmatched bases: 10. Here the CDR3 reads CASSLDGTGGAFGQPQHF. CDR3 coding DNA: TGTGCCAGCAGCTTAGATGGGACAGGGGGCGCCTTTGGGCAGCCCCAGCATTTT.

This clone has only a few counts. This chain uses TRBV5-6 with TRBJ2-7; a possible D gene is TRBD1 (6 bases). V was shortened by 0 bases and J by 6 bases, with 10 bases between the two germline ends. The germline V gene has CDR1 SGHDT and CDR2 YYEEEE. This CDR3 contains 13 residues. The CDR3 reads CASSLGQVPEQYF. The CDR3 bases are TGTGCCAGCAGCTTGGGACAGGTCCCCGAGCAGTACTTC.

This clone was detected only a few times. The chain recombines TRBV27 with TRBJ1-6; unclear D gene. V was trimmed by 2 bases and J by 7 bases, leaving 12 bases between them. This CDR3 has 15 amino acids. CDR1 is MNHEY and CDR2 is SMNVEV in the germline V gene (reference sequence). DNA for the CDR3: TGTGCCAGCAGTTTAGAAACGGGGAGGAATTCACCCCTCCACTTT. This translates into CASSLETGRNSPLHF.

V gene TRBV5-4 combines with J gene TRBJ1-5, with 8 bases matching TRBD1. The CDR3 is made up of 14 amino acids. V shed 4 bases, J shed 2 bases, and the junction held 2 bases outside the gene matches. Germline V gene data show CDR1 as SGHNT and CDR2 as YYREEE (reference sequence). The CDR3 bases are TGTGCCAGCAGCGTGACAGGGGGCAATCAGCCCCAGCATTTT. Protein: CASSVTGGNQPQHF. Full variable domain (rest looked up from reference TRBV5-4 and TRBJ1-5): ETGVTQSPTHLIKTRGQQVTLRCSSQSGHNTVSWYQQALGQGPQFIFQYYREEENGRGNFPPRFSGLQFPNYSSELNVNALELDDSALYLCASSVTGGNQPQHFGDGTRLSIL.

The rearrangement joins TRBV29-1 to TRBJ1-2; 7 bases fit TRBD1. Trimming at V came to 5 bases and at J to 4 bases, leaving 10 bases not matched to a gene. Germline loops: CDR1 SQVTM, CDR2 ANQGSEA. This CDR3 comprises 14 residues. CDR3 bases: TGCAGCGTTCCAGGAGCGGGACAGACCTATGGCTACACCTTC. Protein: CSVPGAGQTYGYTF.